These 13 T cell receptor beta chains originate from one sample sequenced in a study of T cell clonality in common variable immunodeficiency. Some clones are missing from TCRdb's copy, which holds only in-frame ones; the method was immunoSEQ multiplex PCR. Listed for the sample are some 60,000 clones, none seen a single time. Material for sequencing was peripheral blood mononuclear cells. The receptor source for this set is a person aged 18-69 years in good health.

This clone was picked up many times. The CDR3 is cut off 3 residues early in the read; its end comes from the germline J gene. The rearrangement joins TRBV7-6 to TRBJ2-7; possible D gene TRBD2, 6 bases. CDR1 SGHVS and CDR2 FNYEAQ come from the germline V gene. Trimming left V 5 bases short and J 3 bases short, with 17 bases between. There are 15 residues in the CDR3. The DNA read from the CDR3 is TGTGCCAGCAGCCCCAGCGGGTTTGACTACTACGAG. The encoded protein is CASSPSGFDYYE. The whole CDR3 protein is CASSPSGFDYYEQYF. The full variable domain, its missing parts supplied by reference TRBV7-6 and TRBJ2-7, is GAGVSQSPRYKVTKRGQDVALRCDPISGHVSLYWYRQALGQGPEFLTYFNYEAQQDKSGLPNDRFSAERPEGSISTLTIQRTEQRDSAMYRCASSPSGFDYYEQYFGPGTRLTVT.

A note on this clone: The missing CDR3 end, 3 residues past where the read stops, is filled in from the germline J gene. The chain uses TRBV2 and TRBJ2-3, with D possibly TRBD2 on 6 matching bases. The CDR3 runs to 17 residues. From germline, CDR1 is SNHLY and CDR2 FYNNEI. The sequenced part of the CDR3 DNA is TGTGCCAGCAGTGCCTGGGTGGGTAGCGGACCTCCTCGGACG. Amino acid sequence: CASSAWVGSGPPRT. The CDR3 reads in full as CASSAWVGSGPPRTQYF.

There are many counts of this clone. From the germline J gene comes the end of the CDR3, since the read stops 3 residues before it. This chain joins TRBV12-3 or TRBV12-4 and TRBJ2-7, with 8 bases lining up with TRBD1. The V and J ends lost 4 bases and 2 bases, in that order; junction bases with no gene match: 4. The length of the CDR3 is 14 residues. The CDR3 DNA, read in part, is TGTGCCAGCAGTTACACGACAGGGGCCTACGAG. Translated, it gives CASSYTTGAYE. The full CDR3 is CASSYTTGAYEQYF.

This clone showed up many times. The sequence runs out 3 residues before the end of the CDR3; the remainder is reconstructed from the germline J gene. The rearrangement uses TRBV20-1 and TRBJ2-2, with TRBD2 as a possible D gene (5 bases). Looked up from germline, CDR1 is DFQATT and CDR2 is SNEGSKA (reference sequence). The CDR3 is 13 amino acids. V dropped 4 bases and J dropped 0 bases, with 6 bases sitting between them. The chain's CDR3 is CSAKRTNTGELFF. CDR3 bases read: TGCAGTGCTAAGCGGACGAACACCGGGGAG.

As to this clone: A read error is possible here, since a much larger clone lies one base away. The CDR3: CASSEAGADTYTF. Partial CDR3 DNA: TGTGCTAGCAGCGAAGCGGGAGCAGATACG. This chain joins TRBV7-7 and TRBJ1-2; D is uncertain. The read comes to an end 3 residues before the CDR3 does, leaving the germline J gene to fill in the end. Germline V lookup: CDR1 SSHAT, CDR2 FNYEAQ (reference sequence). The CDR3 has 13 residues. The full variable domain, rest sourced from reference TRBV7-7 and TRBJ1-2, is GAGVSQSPRYKVTKRGQDVTLRCDPISSHATLYWYQQALGQGPEFLTYFNYEAQPDKSGLPSDRFSAERPEGSISTLTIQRTEQRDSAMYRCASSEAGADTYTFGSGTRLTVV.

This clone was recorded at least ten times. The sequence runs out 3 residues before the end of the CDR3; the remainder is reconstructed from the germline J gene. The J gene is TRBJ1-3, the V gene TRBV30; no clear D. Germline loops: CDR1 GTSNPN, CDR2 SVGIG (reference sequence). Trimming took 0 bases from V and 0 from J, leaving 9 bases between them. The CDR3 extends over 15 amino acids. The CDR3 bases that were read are TGTGCCTGGAGTGTATCCCTTAACTCTGGAAACACC. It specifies CAWSVSLNSGNT. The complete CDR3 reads CAWSVSLNSGNTIYF.

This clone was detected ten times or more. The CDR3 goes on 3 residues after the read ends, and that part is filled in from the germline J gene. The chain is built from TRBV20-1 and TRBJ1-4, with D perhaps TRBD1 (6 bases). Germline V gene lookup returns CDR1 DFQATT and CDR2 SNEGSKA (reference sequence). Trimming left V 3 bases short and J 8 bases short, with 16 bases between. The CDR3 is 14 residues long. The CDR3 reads CSASEGGRREKLFF. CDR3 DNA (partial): TGCAGTGCTAGCGAGGGGGGGCGCAGGGAAAAA.

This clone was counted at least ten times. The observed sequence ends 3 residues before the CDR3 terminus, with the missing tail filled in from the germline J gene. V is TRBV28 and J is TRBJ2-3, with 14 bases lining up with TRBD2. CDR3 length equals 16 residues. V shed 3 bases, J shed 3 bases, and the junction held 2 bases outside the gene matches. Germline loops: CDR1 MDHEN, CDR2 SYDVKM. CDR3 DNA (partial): TGTGCCAGCAGTTTTAGGACTAGCGGGAGGACAGATACG. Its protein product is CASSFRTSGRTDT. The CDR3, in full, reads CASSFRTSGRTDTQYF.

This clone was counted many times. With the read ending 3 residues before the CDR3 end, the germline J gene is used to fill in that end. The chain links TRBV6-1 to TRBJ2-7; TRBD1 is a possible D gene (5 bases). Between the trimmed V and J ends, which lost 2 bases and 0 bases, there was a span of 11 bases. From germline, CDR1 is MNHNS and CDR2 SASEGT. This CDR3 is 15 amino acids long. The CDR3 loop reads CASSETAGLSYEQYF. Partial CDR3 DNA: TGTGCCAGCAGTGAAACTGCAGGGCTCTCCTACGAG.

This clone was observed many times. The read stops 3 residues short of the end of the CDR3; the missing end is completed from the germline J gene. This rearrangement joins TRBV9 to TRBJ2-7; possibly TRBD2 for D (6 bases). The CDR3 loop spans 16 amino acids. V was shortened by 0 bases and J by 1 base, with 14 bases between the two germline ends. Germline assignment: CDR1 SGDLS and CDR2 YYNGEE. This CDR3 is CASSVEGTSASYEQYF. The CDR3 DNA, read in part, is TGTGCCAGCAGCGTAGAAGGGACTTCTGCTTCCTACGAG.

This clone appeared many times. The CDR3 bases that were read are TGTGCCAGCAGCGACCGACAGGGGGCATACGAG. Translated, it gives CASSDRQGAYE. The CDR3 reads in full as CASSDRQGAYEQYF. The rearrangement links TRBV5-6 to TRBJ2-7, with 10 bases matching TRBD1. Read sequence stops 3 residues before the CDR3 end, and the germline J gene provides the missing end. The CDR3 contains 14 residues. Germline V CDR1 and CDR2: SGHDT, YYEEEE. J was trimmed by 4 bases and V by 4 bases; bases with no gene match: 5.

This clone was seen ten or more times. Partial CDR3 DNA: TGTGCCAGCAGCCAAGCGGGGGGCGACAGGGGCACTGAA. It translates to CASSQAGGDRGTE. The entire CDR3 is CASSQAGGDRGTEAFF. This chain joins TRBV14 and TRBJ1-1; 8 bases fit TRBD1. The read terminates 3 residues ahead of where the CDR3 ends, so the germline J gene completes it. J lost 4 bases, V lost 1 base, and 8 bases had no gene match. This CDR3 region has 16 residues. From germline, CDR1 is SGHDN and CDR2 FVKESK.

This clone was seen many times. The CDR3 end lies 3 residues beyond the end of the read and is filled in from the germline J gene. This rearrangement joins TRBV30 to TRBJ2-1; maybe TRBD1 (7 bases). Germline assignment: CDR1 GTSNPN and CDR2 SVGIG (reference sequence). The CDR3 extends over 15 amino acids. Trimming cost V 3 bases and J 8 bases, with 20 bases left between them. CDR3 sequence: CAWRPTPQGRYEQFF. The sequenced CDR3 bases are TGTGCCTGGAGACCTACCCCACAGGGGAGGTATGAG.